This T cell receptor (beta chain) was recovered during a study of T cell clones after liver transplantation. Points from the study as a whole: In a couple of subjects, few donor cells limited the measurable donor-reactive repertoire. These preliminary findings come from unstandardized post-transplant sampling times.

Deletions cut 7 bases from V and 6 bases from J, with 7 bases between. The CDR3 sequence is 12 residues long. CDR1 is MDHEN and CDR2 is SYDVKM in the germline V gene. The table came from immunoSEQ multiplex PCR; TCRdb's copy has only in-frame clones and leaves some out. The data show roughly 51,000 clones, over 65% seen once. Concerning this clone itself: Antigen specificity is unknown.

This TCR came from a human patient who received a liver transplant. The graft donor may account for some of the T cells. The sequenced sample was CD4+ T cells from blood, obtained 54 months after liver transplant. The chain combines TRBV28 with TRBJ1-6, with D hard to call. The CDR3 is CASKAINSPLHF. CDR3 in DNA: TGTGCCAGCAAGGCGATTAATTCACCCCTCCACTTT.